A single T cell receptor (beta chain) is shown here with its context. Original handling: Using reference gene primer amplification, nucleated cell counts were estimated. Only in-frame clones appear in the TCRdb table, and some are missing; sequencing was by immunoSEQ multiplex PCR. The D gene and trimming were derived from the DNA, and the V and J assignments and clone size from that table. Among some 190,000 clones listed, about 82% were seen once. Participant age was roughly 18 to 100 years, and participants resided in roughly 24 US areas. Researchers sorted participants into cohorts using their self-reported clinical history. This CDR3 region has 14 residues. The germline V gene has CDR1 SGDLS and CDR2 YYNGEE. The V gene lost 4 bases and the J gene lost 4 bases, with 11 bases spanning the gap. These data come from a study of blood T cell repertoires in COVID-19. Across the whole study: PBMCs, B-cell-depleted T cells, or T cells were the source of the cDNA or gDNA that made up the material.

Sequencing used PBMCs or T cells enriched from blood (not recorded which). This TCR derives from a man aged 35-49 years with acute COVID-19. The chain employs TRBV9 and TRBJ2-2, with D possibly matching TRBD1 (6 bases). CDR3 DNA sequence: TGTGCCAGCAGCCGAAGGGGGTTCACCGGGGAGCTGTTTTTT. It translates to CASSRRGFTGELFF.